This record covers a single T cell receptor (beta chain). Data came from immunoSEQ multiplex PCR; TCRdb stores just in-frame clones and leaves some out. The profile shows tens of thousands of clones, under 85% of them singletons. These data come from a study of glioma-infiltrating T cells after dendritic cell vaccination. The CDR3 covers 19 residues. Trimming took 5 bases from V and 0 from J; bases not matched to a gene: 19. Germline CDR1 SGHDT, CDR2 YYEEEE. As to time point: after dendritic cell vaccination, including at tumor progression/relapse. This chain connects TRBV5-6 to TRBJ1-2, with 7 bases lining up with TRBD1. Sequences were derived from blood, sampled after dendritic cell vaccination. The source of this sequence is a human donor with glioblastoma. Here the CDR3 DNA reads TGTGCCAGCAGTCGACGGAGGACAGGACTACCCTCCTCTAACTATGGCTACACCTTC. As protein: CASSRRRTGLPSSNYGYTF.